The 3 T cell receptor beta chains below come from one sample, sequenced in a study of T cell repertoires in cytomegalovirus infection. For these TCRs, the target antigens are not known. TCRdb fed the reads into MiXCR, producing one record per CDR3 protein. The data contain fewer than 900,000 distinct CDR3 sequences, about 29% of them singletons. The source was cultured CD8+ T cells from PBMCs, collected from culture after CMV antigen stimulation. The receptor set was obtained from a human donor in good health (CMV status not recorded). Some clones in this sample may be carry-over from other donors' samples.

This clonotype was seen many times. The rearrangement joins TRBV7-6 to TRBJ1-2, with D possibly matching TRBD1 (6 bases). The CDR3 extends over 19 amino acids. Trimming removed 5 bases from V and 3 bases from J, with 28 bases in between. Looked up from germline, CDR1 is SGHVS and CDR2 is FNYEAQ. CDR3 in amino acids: CASSHPEGVFDLGYYGYTF. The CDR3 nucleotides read TGTGCCAGCAGCCATCCCGAGGGGGTTTTTGATTTAGGGTACTATGGCTACACCTTC.

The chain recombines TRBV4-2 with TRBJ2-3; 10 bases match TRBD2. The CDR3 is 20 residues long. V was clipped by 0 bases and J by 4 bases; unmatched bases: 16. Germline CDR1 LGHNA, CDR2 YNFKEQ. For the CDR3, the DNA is TGTGCCAGCAGCCAAGATGATTTAACTAGCGGGGAGCGCCCCCCAGATACGCAGTATTTT. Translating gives CASSQDDLTSGERPPDTQYF.

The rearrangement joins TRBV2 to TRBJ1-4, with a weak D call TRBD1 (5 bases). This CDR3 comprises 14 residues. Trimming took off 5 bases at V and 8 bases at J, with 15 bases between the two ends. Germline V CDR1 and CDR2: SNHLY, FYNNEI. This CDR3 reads CASSKTGTREKLFF. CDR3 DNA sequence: TGTGCCAGCAGTAAGACCGGGACCCGGGAAAAACTGTTTTTT.